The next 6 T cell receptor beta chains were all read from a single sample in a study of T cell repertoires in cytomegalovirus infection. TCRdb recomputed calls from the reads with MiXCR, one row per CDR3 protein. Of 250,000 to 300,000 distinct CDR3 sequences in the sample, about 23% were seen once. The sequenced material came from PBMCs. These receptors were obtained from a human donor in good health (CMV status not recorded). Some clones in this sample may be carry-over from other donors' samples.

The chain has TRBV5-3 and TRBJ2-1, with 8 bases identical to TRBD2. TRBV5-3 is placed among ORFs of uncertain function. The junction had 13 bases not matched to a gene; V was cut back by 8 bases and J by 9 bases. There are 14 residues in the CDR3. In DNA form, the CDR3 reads TGTGCCAGCAGCGGCGGGACTAGTGTCCTTGAGCAGTTCTTC. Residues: CASSGGTSVLEQFF.

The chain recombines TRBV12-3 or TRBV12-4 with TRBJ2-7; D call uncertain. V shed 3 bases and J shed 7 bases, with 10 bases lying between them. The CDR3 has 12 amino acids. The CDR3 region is CASSFRAGEQYF. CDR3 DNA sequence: TGTGCCAGCAGTTTTCGGGCTGGGGAGCAGTACTTC.

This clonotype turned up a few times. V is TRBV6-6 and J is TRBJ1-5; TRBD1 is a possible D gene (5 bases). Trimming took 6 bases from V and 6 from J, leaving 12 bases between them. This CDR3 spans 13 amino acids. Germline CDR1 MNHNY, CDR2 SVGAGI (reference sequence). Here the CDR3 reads CASRTTAGQPQHF. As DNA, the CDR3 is TGTGCCAGCAGGACGACAGCGGGTCAGCCCCAGCATTTT.

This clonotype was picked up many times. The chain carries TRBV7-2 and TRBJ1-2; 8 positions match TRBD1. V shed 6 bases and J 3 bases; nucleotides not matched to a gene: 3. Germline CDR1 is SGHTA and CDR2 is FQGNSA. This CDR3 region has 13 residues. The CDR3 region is CASSQGAHYGYTF. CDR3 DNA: TGTGCCAGCAGTCAGGGGGCACACTATGGCTACACCTTC. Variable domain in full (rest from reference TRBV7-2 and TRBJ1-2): GAGVSQSPSNKVTEKGKDVELRCDPISGHTALYWYRQSLGQGLEFLIYFQGNSAPDKSGLPSDRFSAERTGGSVSTLTIQRTQQEDSAVYLCASSQGAHYGYTFGSGTRLTVV.

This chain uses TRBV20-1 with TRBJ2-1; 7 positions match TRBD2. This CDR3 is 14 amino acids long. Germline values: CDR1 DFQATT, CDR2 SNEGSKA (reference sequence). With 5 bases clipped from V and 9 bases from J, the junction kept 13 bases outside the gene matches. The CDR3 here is CSASDRLARREQFF. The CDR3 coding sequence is TGCAGTGCTTCCGACCGACTAGCCCGGCGTGAGCAGTTCTTC.

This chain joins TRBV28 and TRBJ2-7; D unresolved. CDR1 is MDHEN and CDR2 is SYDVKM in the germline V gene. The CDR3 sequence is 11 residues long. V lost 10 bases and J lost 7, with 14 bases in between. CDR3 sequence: CAITRLGEQYF. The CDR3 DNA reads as TGTGCCATTACAAGGTTGGGAGAGCAGTACTTC.